Each of the 2 T cell receptor beta chains below was sequenced from the same sample in a study of T cells in Graves' hyperthyroidism and ophthalmopathy. Amplification targeted TCR beta CDR3 regions from RNA transcripts. First-round RT-PCR targeting the TCR CDR3 was performed with the HTBI primer set. TCRdb reprocessed the multiplex PCR reads with MiXCR, giving one entry per CDR3 protein. The data contain nearly 750,000 distinct CDR3 sequences, around 40% of them singletons. Material: blood. The receptor source for this set is a woman in her forties with Graves' hyperthyroidism.

This clonotype was observed a few times. This chain links TRBV6-2 or TRBV6-3 with TRBJ1-1; D possibly corresponds to TRBD1 (6 bases). Deletions cut 2 bases from V and 4 bases from J, with 14 bases between. The CDR3 is made up of 15 amino acids. Germline-derived CDR1 and CDR2 are MNHEY and SVGEGT. Written as DNA, the CDR3 is TGTGCCAGCAGTTACGGTTGGGGGGCAGGCACTGAAGCTTTCTTT. Translation: CASSYGWGAGTEAFF.

Many counts were recorded for this clonotype. V and J are TRBV7-9 and TRBJ2-7; D is possibly TRBD1 (6 bases). The CDR3 loop spans 13 amino acids. V was pared by 2 bases and J by 6 bases, with 11 bases between. Germline V CDR1 and CDR2: SEHNR, FQNEAQ (reference sequence). DNA of the CDR3: TGTGCCAGCAGCTTAAGACAGGCTGTCGAGCAGTACTTC. Amino acids: CASSLRQAVEQYF.